This passage covers 19 T cell receptor beta chains from one sample sequenced in a study of blood T cell repertoires in COVID-19. Method: immunoSEQ multiplex PCR; TCRdb's copy keeps in-frame clones and lacks some. The sample lists a few hundred thousand clones, around 89% occurring once. Sequenced input: PBMCs or T cells enriched from blood (not recorded which). Every receptor here comes from a woman younger than 45 who had recovered from COVID-19.

The rearrangement joins TRBV11-1 to TRBJ2-7; a possible D gene is TRBD1 (6 bases). V lost 5 bases and J lost 1, with 15 bases in between. The CDR3 sequence is 15 residues long. Germline CDR1 is SGHAT and CDR2 is FQDESV (reference sequence). The CDR3 reads CASSHRALKSYEQYF. The CDR3, as DNA: TGTGCCAGCAGCCACAGGGCCCTCAAATCCTACGAGCAGTACTTC. Supplemented by reference TRBV11-1 and TRBJ2-7, the full variable domain reads EAEVAQSPRYKITEKSQAVAFWCDPISGHATLYWYRQILGQGPELLVQFQDESVVDDSQLPKDRFSAERLKGVDSTLKIQPAELGDSAMYLCASSHRALKSYEQYFGPGTRLTVT.

The chain is built from TRBV27 and TRBJ1-1; 8 nucleotides line up with TRBD1. Trimming cost V 0 bases and J 2 bases; bases outside gene matches: 2. The germline V gene encodes CDR1 MNHEY and CDR2 SMNVEV (reference sequence). CDR3 size: 15 residues. The DNA for the CDR3 is TGTGCCAGCAGTTTATCCGGGACAGGAAACACTGAAGCTTTCTTT. It codes for CASSLSGTGNTEAFF.

This clone has a single count. The chain combines TRBV28 with TRBJ2-7; TRBD1 matches 7 bases. The CDR3 covers 17 residues. After removal of 4 bases from V and 5 bases from J, the junction contained 17 bases not matched to a gene. CDR1 is MDHEN and CDR2 is SYDVKM in the germline V gene. CDR3 loop: CASSSEFRDRGPNEQYF. CDR3 in DNA: TGTGCCAGCAGTTCCGAATTCCGGGACAGAGGCCCCAACGAGCAGTACTTC.

CDR3 amino acids: CAWTISQGYGYTF. The CDR3 coding sequence is TGTGCCTGGACAATCTCACAGGGCTATGGCTACACCTTC. The chain uses TRBV30 and TRBJ1-2, with D possibly TRBD1 on 6 matching bases. The CDR3 has 13 amino acids. V shed 4 bases and J shed 4 bases, with 13 bases lying between them. The germline gives CDR1 GTSNPN, CDR2 SVGIG (reference sequence).

The chain couples TRBV6-5 to TRBJ1-3; 9 bases are shared with TRBD1. Trimming cost V 6 bases and J 7 bases; bases outside gene matches: 7. From germline, CDR1 is MNHEY and CDR2 SVGAGI. This CDR3 contains 14 residues. The CDR3 protein is CASRGAGTGNTIYF. The CDR3 DNA reads as TGTGCCAGCAGGGGTGCCGGGACAGGGAACACCATATATTTT.

The CDR3 DNA follows: TGTGCCAGCAGTTTTCAGGGGTTCACCGATGAAAATTCACCCCTCCACTTT. It encodes CASSFQGFTDENSPLHF. The chain couples TRBV27 to TRBJ1-6, with D maybe TRBD1 (6 bases). The CDR3 runs to 17 residues. Trimming stripped 3 bases from V and 7 bases from J, with 19 bases between. Germline CDR1 and CDR2: MNHEY and SMNVEV (reference sequence).

This chain connects TRBV28 to TRBJ1-2; D is uncertain. Looked up from germline, CDR1 is MDHEN and CDR2 is SYDVKM. V lost 6 bases to trimming and J lost 7 bases, with 9 bases between them. The CDR3 has 11 amino acids. The DNA of the CDR3 is TGTGCCAGCAGCACGACTCTTGGCTACACCTTC. As protein: CASSTTLGYTF.

A single count supports this clone. The rearrangement joins TRBV27 to TRBJ1-1; unclear D gene. The germline V and J ends were trimmed by 5 bases and 5 bases, with 12 bases remaining between them. The CDR3 totals 13 residues. The germline V gene encodes CDR1 MNHEY and CDR2 SMNVEV (reference sequence). The CDR3 DNA reads TGTGCCAGCAGTCGGGTTGAAGAGACTGAAGCTTTCTTT. This gives the protein CASSRVEETEAFF.

The chain has TRBV7-2 and TRBJ1-2, with TRBD1 matching over 10 bases. J was trimmed by 3 bases and V by 2 bases; bases with no gene match: 3. The CDR3 is 15 residues long. CDR1 and CDR2 from the germline V gene are SGHTA and FQGNSA. CDR3 sequence reads: CASSLYGTGDYGYTF. The CDR3 region has the DNA TGTGCCAGCAGCTTATACGGGACAGGGGACTATGGCTACACCTTC.

The chain is built from TRBV5-1 and TRBJ1-4; perhaps TRBD1 as D (6 bases). Trimming cost V 3 bases and J 7 bases, with 13 bases left between them. The CDR3 loop spans 14 amino acids. The germline gives CDR1 SGHRS, CDR2 YFSETQ. The CDR3 reads CASSSQGLGEKLFF. CDR3 coding DNA: TGCGCCAGCAGCTCCCAGGGGCTCGGTGAAAAACTGTTTTTT.

This chain uses TRBV20-1 with TRBJ2-1; possible D gene TRBD2, 5 bases. Trimming stripped 8 bases from V and 7 bases from J, with 12 bases between. Germline assignment: CDR1 DFQATT and CDR2 SNEGSKA (reference sequence). The CDR3 loop spans 11 amino acids. The CDR3 spells CSPERENEQFF. The CDR3 nucleotides are TGCAGTCCGGAGAGGGAGAATGAGCAGTTCTTC.

The chain uses TRBV6-5 and TRBJ1-1, with 7 bases aligning to TRBD1. The CDR3 runs 14 residues. In germline, CDR1 is MNHEY, CDR2 SVGAGI. J lost 4 bases, V lost 9 bases, and 11 bases had no gene match. The CDR3 sequence is CASRTGVEGTEAFF. CDR3 DNA sequence: TGTGCCAGTAGAACAGGGGTAGAAGGCACTGAAGCTTTCTTT.

The genes are TRBV7-9 and TRBJ1-1, with 7 positions matching TRBD1. Germline trimming cut 5 bases from V and 8 bases from J; bases unmatched to any gene: 14. Per germline, CDR1 SEHNR and CDR2 FQNEAQ (reference sequence). CDR3 length: 15 amino acids. The CDR3 bases are TGTGCCAGCAGCCACCCGACAGGGACGAACCGGGAAGCTTTCTTT. The encoded protein is CASSHPTGTNREAFF.

The gene calls are TRBV27 and TRBJ2-1; 11 bases agree with TRBD1. CDR1 and CDR2 from the germline V gene are MNHEY and SMNVEV (reference sequence). The trim removed 4 bases at V and 8 bases at J, leaving 7 bases unmatched. The CDR3 runs 15 residues. The CDR3 reads CASSSPGQGDHEQFF. The DNA of the CDR3 is TGTGCCAGCAGTTCGCCGGGACAGGGGGACCATGAGCAGTTCTTC.

The DNA for the CDR3 is TGTGCCAGCAGCCGGGACAGATCAAAGAAGGAGGCTTTCTTT. As protein: CASSRDRSKKEAFF. The rearrangement joins TRBV7-8 to TRBJ1-1; 7 positions match TRBD1. V dropped 5 bases and J dropped 11; count of bases not matched to a gene: 14. The CDR3 is 14 residues long. Per the germline V gene, CDR1 is SGHVS and CDR2 is FQNEAQ.

This chain uses TRBV3-1 (or the pseudogene TRBV3-2) with TRBJ1-3; 7 nucleotides align to TRBD1. The CDR3 contains 19 residues. Germline CDR1 and CDR2: LGHDT and YNNKEL (reference sequence). The junction had 17 bases not matched to a gene; V was cut back by 2 bases and J by 4 bases. CDR3 DNA: TGTGCCAGCAGCCAAAAAGGAGGGACGGAGGGGGCGGAGGGAAACACCATATATTTT. Translating it yields CASSQKGGTEGAEGNTIYF.

This clone was detected once. The genes are TRBV5-1 and TRBJ1-2; the match to TRBD1 covers 7 bases. Germline V gene sequence: CDR1 SGHRS, CDR2 YFSETQ. The J segment lost 7 bases and the V segment lost 4 bases, leaving 10 bases of the junction unmatched. This CDR3 region has 14 residues. In DNA, the CDR3 is TGCGCCAGCAGCACGGGACAGCAAGCCCCTGGCTACACCTTC. Its translation is CASSTGQQAPGYTF. Drawing the rest from reference TRBV5-1 and TRBJ1-2, the complete variable domain is KAGVTQTPRYLIKTRGQQVTLSCSPISGHRSVSWYQQTPGQGLQFLFEYFSETQRNKGNFPGRFSGRQFSNSRSEMNVSTLELGDSALYLCASSTGQQAPGYTFGSGTRLTVV.

The chain is built from TRBV9 and TRBJ1-3; tentative D call: TRBD1 (6 bases). V was pared by 0 bases and J by 0 bases, with 13 bases between. The germline CDR1 and CDR2 sequences are SGDLS and YYNGEE. The CDR3 is 17 residues long. In DNA form, the CDR3 reads TGTGCCAGCAGCGTAGCCGAGACAGGCGGCTCTGGAAACACCATATATTTT. Protein product: CASSVAETGGSGNTIYF. Based on the CDR3 plus reference TRBV9 and TRBJ1-3, the full variable domain is DSGVTQTPKHLITATGQRVTLRCSPRSGDLSVYWYQQSLDQGLQFLIQYYNGEERAKGNILERFSAQQFPDLHSELNLSSLELGDSALYFCASSVAETGGSGNTIYFGEGSWLTVV.

V is TRBV18 and J is TRBJ2-7; 9 positions agree with TRBD2. CDR1 is KGHSH and CDR2 is LQKENI in the germline V gene. V trimming: 1 base; J trimming: 2 bases; junction bases outside the gene matches: 0. CDR3 length: 14 amino acids. In nucleotides, the CDR3 is TGTGCCAGCTCACCACAGCGGGAGGCCTACGAGCAGTACTTC. Its protein is CASSPQREAYEQYF.